The 6 T cell receptor beta chains below were found in one sample sequenced in a study of T cells in Graves' hyperthyroidism and ophthalmopathy. Amplified TCR beta CDR3 regions came from RNA transcripts. The primer set for the first-round RT-PCR of the TCR CDR3 was HTBI. TCRdb reanalysed the multiplex PCR reads using MiXCR and keeps one entry per CDR3 protein. The table shows 340,000 or so distinct CDR3 sequences, with over 20% occurring only once. Sequencing was done on a sample of blood. The receptors were gathered from a woman in her forties or fifties with Graves' hyperthyroidism.

V and J are TRBV10-2 and TRBJ2-3; 10 bases line up with TRBD2. V lost 8 bases and J lost 6; bases outside the gene matches: 17. The CDR3 is 17 amino acids. Germline CDR1 WSHSY, CDR2 SAAADI. CDR3 region: CASLGHLKGLAVDTQYF. CDR3 bases: TGCGCCAGCTTGGGTCACCTTAAAGGACTAGCGGTTGATACGCAGTATTTT.

This chain uses TRBV4-2 with TRBJ2-1; TRBD2 aligns across 8 bases. The CDR3 contains 15 residues. CDR1 and CDR2 (germline): LGHNA, YNFKEQ. V lost 1 base, J lost 5 bases, and 4 bases stayed unmatched. This CDR3 reads CASSQGAGEDNEQFF. The CDR3 bases are TGTGCCAGCAGCCAAGGAGCGGGAGAGGACAATGAGCAGTTCTTC.

This clonotype was picked up many times. This chain joins TRBV6-2 or TRBV6-3 and TRBJ2-1; 9 bases map to TRBD2. Germline CDR1 and CDR2: MNHEY and SVGEGT. The junction had 7 bases not matched to a gene; V was cut back by 7 bases and J by 6 bases. The CDR3 is 14 amino acids. CDR3 nucleotides: TGTGCCAGCAATATAGCGGGAGTCCCCAATGAGCAGTTCTTC. Translating gives CASNIAGVPNEQFF.

This clonotype was picked up many times. The chain links TRBV5-1 to TRBJ2-1, with 10 bases matching TRBD2. The CDR3 runs to 15 residues. With 4 bases clipped from V and 2 bases from J, the junction kept 3 bases outside the gene matches. Germline V gene data show CDR1 as SGHRS and CDR2 as YFSETQ. CDR3 coding DNA: TGCGCCAGCAGCCCTGGACTAGCGGCCTACAATGAGCAGTTCTTC. Its translation: CASSPGLAAYNEQFF.

This clonotype has at least ten counts. The rearrangement joins TRBV3-1 to TRBJ2-5; either TRBD1 or TRBD2 may supply D (5 bases each). The CDR3 length is 14 residues. The germline CDR1 and CDR2 sequences are LGHDT and YNNKEL (reference sequence). Between the trimmed V and J ends, which lost 3 bases and 11 bases, there was a span of 19 bases. In DNA form, the CDR3 reads TGTGCCAGCAGCCAGAGGGGCCCACCCTTGGGTCAGTACTTC. Encoded protein: CASSQRGPPLGQYF.

This clonotype was recorded a few times. One end of the junction fails to match germline, which may point to a read error. The chain has TRBV12-3 or TRBV12-4 and TRBJ2-7; the match to TRBD1 covers 8 bases. This CDR3 is built from 15 residues. In DNA form, the CDR3 reads TGTGCCGGCAGCAACTCGGACAGGGCCCCCTACGAGCAGTACTTC. This gives the protein CAGSNSDRAPYEQYF.